The 2 T cell receptor beta chains presented below share a single source sample, sequenced in a study of T cells after yellow fever vaccination. TCRdb ran MiXCR on the 5' RACE reads and lists one entry per CDR3 protein. The table records hundreds of thousands of distinct CDR3 sequences, approximately 13% of them present only once. The source material was PBMCs, sampled on the day of the yellow fever booster vaccination. The receptors shown here come from a man aged 25-45 years who received the YFV17D yellow fever vaccine.

This clonotype was recorded a few times. The chain employs TRBV20-1 and TRBJ2-7; possible D gene TRBD1, 6 bases. Germline V gene data show CDR1 as DFQATT and CDR2 as SNEGSKA (reference sequence). V dropped 2 bases and J dropped 5 bases, with 10 bases sitting between them. CDR3 length equals 12 residues. CDR3 coding DNA: TGCAGTGCTAGACTTGGACAGAACGAGCAGTACTTC. The encoded protein is CSARLGQNEQYF.

This clonotype was seen a handful of times. This chain uses TRBV28 with TRBJ2-1, with 8 bases identical to TRBD2. Germline-derived CDR1 and CDR2 are MDHEN and SYDVKM. V dropped 8 bases and J dropped 9; count of bases not matched to a gene: 18. This CDR3 comprises 16 residues. This CDR3 reads CASPPTGTRTYVEQFF. The CDR3 DNA follows: TGTGCCAGCCCGCCTACTGGGACTAGGACGTACGTTGAGCAGTTCTTC.